The 18 T cell receptor beta chains below come from one sample, sequenced in a study of T-cell reconstitution after alpha-beta-depleted transplantation in children. Unique molecular identifiers featured in how the TCRbeta library was prepared. MiXCR, run by TCRdb on the PCR reads, gives a single entry per CDR3 protein. Seen here are hundreds of thousands of distinct CDR3 sequences, about 17% observed once, and the top ten hold roughly 40%. The input for sequencing was PBMCs, mostly from graft donor cells, taken 360 days after TCRalphabeta/CD19-depleted stem cell transplant. These receptors were collected from a male patient aged 2 to 10 who had a stem cell transplant for acute lymphoblastic leukemia, so the T cells may come from the graft donor.

This clonotype was observed a handful of times. J is TRBJ2-3 and V is TRBV5-1; 8 bases are shared with TRBD2. The CDR3 spans 16 residues. Germline trimming cut 4 bases from V and 3 bases from J; bases unmatched to any gene: 10. Germline values: CDR1 SGHRS, CDR2 YFSETQ. This CDR3 reads CASSPRAGEGTDTQYF. The CDR3 DNA sequence: TGCGCCAGCAGCCCCAGAGCGGGAGAAGGTACAGATACGCAGTATTTT.

In its sample, this clonotype was seen a few times. The CDR3 DNA reads as TGCAGCGTTGGGGGCGGGAGGAGGTACGAGCAGTACTTC. Translating it yields CSVGGGRRYEQYF. The chain links TRBV29-1 to TRBJ2-7; 8 bases agree with TRBD2. Per the germline V gene, CDR1 is SQVTM and CDR2 is ANQGSEA. This CDR3 contains 13 residues. After removal of 4 bases from V and 4 bases from J, the junction contained 6 bases not matched to a gene.

This clonotype was found a few times. The CDR3 here is CASGSVRALWQYF. The CDR3 DNA follows: TGTGCCAGCGGATCTGTACGAGCGTTGTGGCAGTACTTC. The gene calls are TRBV27 and TRBJ2-7; D unresolved. Germline CDR1 MNHEY, CDR2 SMNVEV (reference sequence). The CDR3 totals 13 residues. Trimming took off 8 bases at V and 9 bases at J, with 20 bases between the two ends.

J is TRBJ1-4 and V is TRBV15, with a tentative D call TRBD1 (5 bases). Germline-derived CDR1 and CDR2 are LNHNV and YYDKDF (reference sequence). Between the trimmed V and J ends, which lost 3 bases and 4 bases, there was a span of 12 bases. CDR3 length equals 15 residues. This CDR3 is CATSRSAGGNEKLFF. CDR3 nucleotide sequence: TGTGCCACCAGCAGGTCAGCGGGGGGTAATGAAAAACTGTTTTTT.

The gene calls are TRBV6-1 and TRBJ2-1, with D unresolved. This CDR3 spans 14 amino acids. V gave up 3 bases and J gave up 10 bases, with 16 bases separating them. Germline V gene sequence: CDR1 MNHNS, CDR2 SASEGT. As DNA, the CDR3 is TGTGCCAGCAGTGATAGGCCCCAAACCATAGAGCAGTTCTTC. Translation: CASSDRPQTIEQFF.

This clonotype was counted a few times. The chain employs TRBV28 and TRBJ2-1; 7 bases match TRBD2. With 5 bases clipped from V and 4 bases from J, the junction kept 8 bases outside the gene matches. CDR1 is MDHEN, CDR2 SYDVKM, per germline. This CDR3 region has 15 residues. The CDR3 spells CASSIAGVGYNEQFF. The CDR3 DNA reads TGTGCCAGCAGTATCGCGGGAGTAGGGTACAATGAGCAGTTCTTC.

This clonotype was seen repeatedly, ten times or more. The V call is TRBV12-3 or TRBV12-4, the J call TRBJ2-2; perhaps TRBD1 as D (5 bases). The CDR3 contains 15 residues. Trimming removed 2 bases from V and 1 base from J, with 8 bases in between. In DNA, the CDR3 is TGTGCCAGCAGTTTAAGGGGATTGAACACCGGGGAGCTGTTTTTT. It yields the protein CASSLRGLNTGELFF.

This clonotype was observed at least ten times. The chain couples TRBV28 to TRBJ2-7; TRBD2 aligns across 10 bases. Germline CDR1 and CDR2: MDHEN and SYDVKM. The trim removed 3 bases at V and 6 bases at J, leaving 14 bases unmatched. The CDR3 covers 17 residues. CDR3 nucleotides: TGTGCCAGCAGTTTTACTAGCGGGACGTACTACGGATTCGAGCAGTACTTC. Translation: CASSFTSGTYYGFEQYF.

The J gene is TRBJ2-2, the V gene TRBV12-3 or TRBV12-4; D remains unclear. V dropped 1 base and J dropped 1 base, with 16 bases sitting between them. This CDR3 is 18 amino acids long. The CDR3 DNA reads TGTGCCAGCAGTTTAGGCCGACGGGCGATACTGAACACCGGGGAGCTGTTTTTT. This gives the protein CASSLGRRAILNTGELFF.

This clonotype was counted ten times or more. The rearrangement joins TRBV7-6 to TRBJ2-1, with 7 bases fitting TRBD1. The CDR3 spans 17 residues. The germline V gene has CDR1 SGHVS and CDR2 FNYEAQ. The V and J ends lost 2 bases and 1 base, in that order; junction bases with no gene match: 8. The CDR3 sequence: CASSLTWGTDSYNEQFF. CDR3 DNA: TGTGCCAGCAGCTTAACATGGGGGACAGATTCCTACAATGAGCAGTTCTTC. The complete variable domain, with remaining parts taken from reference TRBV7-6 and TRBJ2-1, reads GAGVSQSPRYKVTKRGQDVALRCDPISGHVSLYWYRQALGQGPEFLTYFNYEAQQDKSGLPNDRFSAERPEGSISTLTIQRTEQRDSAMYRCASSLTWGTDSYNEQFFGPGTRLTVL.

The chain joins TRBV29-1 to TRBJ2-3; the match to TRBD2 covers 12 bases. This CDR3 has 14 amino acids. Unmatched junction bases numbered 3, after V lost 7 bases and J lost 1 base. Germline assignment: CDR1 SQVTM and CDR2 ANQGSEA. This chain's CDR3 is CSAPSGRGTDTQYF. CDR3 sequence (DNA): TGCAGCGCCCCTAGCGGGAGGGGCACAGATACGCAGTATTTT.

The rearrangement uses TRBV30 and TRBJ1-1, with D perhaps TRBD1 (6 bases). Germline CDR1 reads GTSNPN; CDR2 reads SVGIG (reference sequence). The CDR3 runs 16 residues. Between the trimmed V and J ends, which lost 2 bases and 1 base, there was a span of 17 bases. The CDR3 protein is CAWSPERQDPNTEAFF. The DNA of the CDR3 is TGTGCCTGGAGTCCAGAACGACAGGATCCGAACACTGAAGCTTTCTTT.

At least ten counts were recorded for this clonotype. The chain joins TRBV4-1 to TRBJ2-1; no firm D call. In germline, CDR1 is MGHRA, CDR2 YSYEKL. The CDR3 loop spans 16 amino acids. Trimming removed 5 bases from V and 8 bases from J, with 22 bases in between. CDR3 in amino acids: CASSFRMGWGPDEQFF. The DNA of the CDR3 is TGCGCCAGCAGCTTCAGGATGGGATGGGGTCCGGATGAGCAGTTCTTC.

The V and J genes are TRBV4-1 and TRBJ2-5, with 8 bases fitting TRBD2. Germline V lookup: CDR1 MGHRA, CDR2 YSYEKL. V lost 1 base to trimming and J lost 1 base; unmatched junction nucleotides: 5. CDR3 length: 16 amino acids. For the CDR3, the DNA is TGCGCCAGCAGCCAAGTTGACGGGAGGGGCCAAGAGACCCAGTACTTC. This encodes CASSQVDGRGQETQYF.

This rearrangement joins TRBV12-3 or TRBV12-4 to TRBJ2-1; 8 bases align to TRBD2. This CDR3 has 16 residues. V dropped 5 bases and J dropped 6; count of bases not matched to a gene: 12. In nucleotides, the CDR3 is TGTGCCAGCAGTCCACTTGCCACTAGCGGCATCAATGAGCAGTTCTTC. Residues: CASSPLATSGINEQFF.

This clonotype was counted only a few times. V usage is TRBV21-1 and J usage is TRBJ2-2; TRBD1, the D gene given by the table, was not confirmed from the DNA. TRBV21-1 is a known pseudogene. The CDR3 contains 16 residues. The CDR3 loop is CASSRGGQANTGELFF. The DNA for the CDR3 is TGTGCCAGCAGCAGGGGGGGACAGGCGAACACCGGGGAGCTGTTTTTT.

This chain joins TRBV24-1 and TRBJ2-2; D possibly corresponds to TRBD2 (6 bases). This CDR3 is built from 17 residues. V lost 9 bases, J lost 1 base, and 20 bases lay in between. The V gene's germline CDR1 is KGHDR and CDR2 SFDVKD. This CDR3 reads CATSPPGVGVNTGELFF. The CDR3 DNA reads as TGTGCCACCTCCCCCCCGGGAGTGGGGGTGAACACCGGGGAGCTGTTTTTT.

The chain carries TRBV4-2 and TRBJ2-5, with D uncertain. This CDR3 region has 14 residues. Deletions cut 1 base from V and 3 bases from J, with 9 bases between. CDR1 and CDR2 from the germline V gene are LGHNA and YNFKEQ. CDR3 residues: CASSQVEFEETQYF. In nucleotides, the CDR3 is TGTGCCAGCAGCCAAGTGGAATTTGAAGAGACCCAGTACTTC.